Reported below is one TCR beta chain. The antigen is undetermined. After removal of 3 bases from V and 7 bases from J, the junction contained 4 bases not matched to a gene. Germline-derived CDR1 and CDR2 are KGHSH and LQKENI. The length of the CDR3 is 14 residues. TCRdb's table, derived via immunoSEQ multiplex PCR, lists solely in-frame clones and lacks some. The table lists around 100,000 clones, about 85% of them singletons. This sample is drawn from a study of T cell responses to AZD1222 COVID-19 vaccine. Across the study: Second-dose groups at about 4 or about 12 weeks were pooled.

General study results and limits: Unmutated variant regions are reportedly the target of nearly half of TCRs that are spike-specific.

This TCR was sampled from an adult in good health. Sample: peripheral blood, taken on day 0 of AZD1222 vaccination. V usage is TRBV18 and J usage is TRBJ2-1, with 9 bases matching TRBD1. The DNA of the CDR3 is TGTGCCAGCTCACCGGACAGGGGTTGGAATGAGCAGTTCTTC. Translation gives CASSPDRGWNEQFF.